The present TCR beta chain was sequenced within a study of neurological immune-mediated disorders. Time point meaning: longitudinal time-point 3. Ten or more counts support this clonotype. TCRdb re-derived calls from the 5' RACE reads in MiXCR, one entry per CDR3 protein. The data contain about 81,000 distinct CDR3 sequences, around 4.5% of them seen just once; the ten biggest clones take up around 5.8%. V was pared by 8 bases and J by 1 base, with 12 bases of the junction left unmatched. The CDR3 totals 19 residues. Germline CDR1 SGHTA, CDR2 FQGNSA. The genes are TRBV7-2 and TRBJ2-4, with TRBD2 matching 15 bases. This clonotype originated in a woman aged 55-69 years with multiple sclerosis. Sequences were obtained from PBMCs. CDR3 loop: CASSFGGLAGGSAKNIQYF. Written as DNA, the CDR3 is TGTGCCAGCTCCTTTGGGGGACTAGCGGGGGGTAGTGCCAAAAACATTCAGTACTTC.